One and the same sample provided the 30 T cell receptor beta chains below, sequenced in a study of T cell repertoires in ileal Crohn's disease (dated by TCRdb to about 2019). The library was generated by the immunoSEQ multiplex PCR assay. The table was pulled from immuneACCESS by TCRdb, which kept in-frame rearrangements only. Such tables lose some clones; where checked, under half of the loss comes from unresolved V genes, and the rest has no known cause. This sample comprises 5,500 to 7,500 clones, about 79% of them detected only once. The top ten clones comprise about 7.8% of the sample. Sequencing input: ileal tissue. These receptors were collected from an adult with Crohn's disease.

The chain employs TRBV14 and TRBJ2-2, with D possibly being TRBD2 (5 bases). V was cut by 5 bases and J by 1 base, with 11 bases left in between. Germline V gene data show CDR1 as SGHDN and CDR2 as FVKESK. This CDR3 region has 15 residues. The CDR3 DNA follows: TGTGCCAGCAGCAGAGCGGCCCAGAACACCGGGGAGCTGTTTTTT. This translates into CASSRAAQNTGELFF.

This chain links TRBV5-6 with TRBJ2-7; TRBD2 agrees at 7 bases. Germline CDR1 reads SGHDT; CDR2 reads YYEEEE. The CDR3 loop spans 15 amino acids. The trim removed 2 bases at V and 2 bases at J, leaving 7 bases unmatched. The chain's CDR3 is CASSFGGSSTYEQYF. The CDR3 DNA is TGTGCCAGCAGCTTCGGCGGGAGCTCGACCTACGAGCAGTACTTC.

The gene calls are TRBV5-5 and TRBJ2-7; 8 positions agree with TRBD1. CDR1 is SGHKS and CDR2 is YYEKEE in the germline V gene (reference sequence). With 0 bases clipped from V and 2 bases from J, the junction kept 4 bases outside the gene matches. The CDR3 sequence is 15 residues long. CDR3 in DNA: TGTGCCAGCAGCTTGGCAGGGGGCTTAACCTACGAGCAGTACTTC. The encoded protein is CASSLAGGLTYEQYF.

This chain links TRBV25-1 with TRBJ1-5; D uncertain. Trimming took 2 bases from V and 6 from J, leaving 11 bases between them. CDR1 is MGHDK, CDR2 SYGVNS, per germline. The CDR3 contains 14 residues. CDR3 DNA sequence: TGTGCCAGCAGTGAAGTTCAGGAACTTCAGCCCCAGCATTTT. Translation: CASSEVQELQPQHF. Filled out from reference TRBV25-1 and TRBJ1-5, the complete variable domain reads EADIYQTPRYLVIGTGKKITLECSQTMGHDKMYWYQQDPGMELHLIHYSYGVNSTEKGDLSSESTVSRIRTEHFPLTLESARPSHTSQYLCASSEVQELQPQHFGDGTRLSIL.

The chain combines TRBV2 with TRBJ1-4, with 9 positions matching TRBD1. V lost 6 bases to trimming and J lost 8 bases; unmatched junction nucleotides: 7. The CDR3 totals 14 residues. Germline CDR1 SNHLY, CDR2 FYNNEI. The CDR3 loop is CASRDRGGNEKLFF. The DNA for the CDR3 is TGTGCCAGCAGGGACAGGGGAGGTAACGAAAAACTGTTTTTT. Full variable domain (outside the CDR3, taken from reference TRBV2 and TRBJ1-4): EPEVTQTPSHQVTQMGQEVILRCVPISNHLYFYWYRQILGQKVEFLVSFYNNEISEKSEIFDDQFSVERPDGSNFTLKIRSTKLEDSAMYFCASRDRGGNEKLFFGSGTQLSVL.

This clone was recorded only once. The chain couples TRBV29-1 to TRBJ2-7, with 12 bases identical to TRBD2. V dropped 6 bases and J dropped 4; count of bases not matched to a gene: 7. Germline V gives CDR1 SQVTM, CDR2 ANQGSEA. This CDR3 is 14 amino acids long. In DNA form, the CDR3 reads TGCAGCGTGCGAGGGACTAGCGGGTTGTACGAGCAGTACTTC. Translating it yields CSVRGTSGLYEQYF.

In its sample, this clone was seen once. CDR3 region: CASSLIYSNDEQFF. The DNA of the CDR3 is TGTGCCAGCTCCCTGATATACTCCAACGATGAGCAGTTCTTC. The rearrangement uses TRBV18 and TRBJ2-1; no clear D. The CDR3 contains 14 residues. V was pared by 6 bases and J by 8 bases, with 17 bases between. Germline assignment: CDR1 KGHSH and CDR2 LQKENI. The full variable domain, its missing parts supplied by reference TRBV18 and TRBJ2-1, is NAGVMQNPRHLVRRRGQEARLRCSPMKGHSHVYWYRQLPEEGLKFMVYLQKENIIDESGMPKERFSAEFPKEGPSILRIQQVVRGDSAAYFCASSLIYSNDEQFFGPGTRLTVL.

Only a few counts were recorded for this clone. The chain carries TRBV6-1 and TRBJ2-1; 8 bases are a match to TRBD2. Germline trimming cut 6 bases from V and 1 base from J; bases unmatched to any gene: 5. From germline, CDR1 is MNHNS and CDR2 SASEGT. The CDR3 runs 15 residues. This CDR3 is CASSQREWSYNEQFF. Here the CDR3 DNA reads TGTGCCAGCAGCCAGCGGGAGTGGTCCTACAATGAGCAGTTCTTC.

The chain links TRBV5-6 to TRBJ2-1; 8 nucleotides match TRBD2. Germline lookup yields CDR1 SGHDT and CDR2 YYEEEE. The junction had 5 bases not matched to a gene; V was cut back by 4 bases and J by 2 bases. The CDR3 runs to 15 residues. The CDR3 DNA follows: TGTGCCAGCAGCCGGGGACTAGGGCCCTACAATGAGCAGTTCTTC. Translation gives CASSRGLGPYNEQFF.

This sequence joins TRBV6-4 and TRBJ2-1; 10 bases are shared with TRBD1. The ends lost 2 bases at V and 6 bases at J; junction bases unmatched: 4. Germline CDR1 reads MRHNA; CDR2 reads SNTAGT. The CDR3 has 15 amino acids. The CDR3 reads CASSDETGGVNEQFF. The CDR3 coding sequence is TGTGCCAGCAGTGACGAGACAGGGGGCGTCAATGAGCAGTTCTTC.

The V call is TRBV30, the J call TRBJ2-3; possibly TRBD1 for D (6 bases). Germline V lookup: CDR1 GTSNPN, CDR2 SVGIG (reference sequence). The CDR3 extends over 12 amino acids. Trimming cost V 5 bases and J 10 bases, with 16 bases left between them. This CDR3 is CAWATGSQAQYF. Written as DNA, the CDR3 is TGTGCCTGGGCCACAGGGTCTCAGGCGCAGTATTTT.

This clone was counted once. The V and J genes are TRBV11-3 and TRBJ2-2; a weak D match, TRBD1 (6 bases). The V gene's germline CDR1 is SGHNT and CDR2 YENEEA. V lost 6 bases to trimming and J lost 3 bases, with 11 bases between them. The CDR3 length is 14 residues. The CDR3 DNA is TGTGCCAGCAGACAGGGTTGGGACACCGGGGAGCTGTTTTTT. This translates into CASRQGWDTGELFF. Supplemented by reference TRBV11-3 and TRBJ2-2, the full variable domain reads EAGVVQSPRYKIIEKKQPVAFWCNPISGHNTLYWYLQNLGQGPELLIRYENEEAVDDSQLPKDRFSAERLKGVDSTLKIQPAELGDSAVYLCASRQGWDTGELFFGEGSRLTVL.

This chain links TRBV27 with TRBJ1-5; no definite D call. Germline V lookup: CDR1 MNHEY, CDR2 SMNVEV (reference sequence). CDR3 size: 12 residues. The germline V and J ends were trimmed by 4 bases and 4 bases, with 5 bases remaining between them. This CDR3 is CASSYKNQPQHF. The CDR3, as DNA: TGTGCCAGCAGTTACAAGAATCAGCCCCAGCATTTT.

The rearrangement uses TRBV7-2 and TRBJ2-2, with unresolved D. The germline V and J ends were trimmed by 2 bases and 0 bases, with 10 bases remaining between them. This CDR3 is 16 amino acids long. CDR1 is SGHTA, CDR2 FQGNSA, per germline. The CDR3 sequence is CASSLNSRTNTGELFF. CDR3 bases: TGTGCCAGCAGCTTAAACTCGAGGACGAACACCGGGGAGCTGTTTTTT.

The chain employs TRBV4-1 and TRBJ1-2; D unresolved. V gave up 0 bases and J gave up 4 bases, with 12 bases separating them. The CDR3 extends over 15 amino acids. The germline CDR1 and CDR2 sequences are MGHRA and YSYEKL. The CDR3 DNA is TGCGCCAGCAGCCAAGAGGTAACGGGGTCCTATGGCTACACCTTC. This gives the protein CASSQEVTGSYGYTF.

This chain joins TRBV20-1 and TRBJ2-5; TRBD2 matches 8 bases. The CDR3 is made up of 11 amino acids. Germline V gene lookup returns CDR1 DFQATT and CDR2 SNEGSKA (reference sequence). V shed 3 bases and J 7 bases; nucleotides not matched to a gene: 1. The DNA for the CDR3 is TGCAGTGCTAGCCGGGAGGGGACCCAGTACTTC. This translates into CSASREGTQYF.

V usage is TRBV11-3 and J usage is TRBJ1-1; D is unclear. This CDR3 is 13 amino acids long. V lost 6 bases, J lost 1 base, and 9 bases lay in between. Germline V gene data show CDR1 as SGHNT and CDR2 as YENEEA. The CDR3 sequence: CASSFGRNTEAFF. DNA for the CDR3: TGTGCCAGCAGTTTCGGGAGGAACACTGAAGCTTTCTTT.

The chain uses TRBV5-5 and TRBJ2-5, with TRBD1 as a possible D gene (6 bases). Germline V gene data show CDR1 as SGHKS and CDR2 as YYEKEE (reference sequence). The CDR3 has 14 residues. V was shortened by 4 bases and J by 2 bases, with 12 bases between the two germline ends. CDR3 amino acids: CASSSRTVQETQYF. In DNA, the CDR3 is TGTGCCAGCAGCAGCCGGACAGTTCAAGAGACCCAGTACTTC.

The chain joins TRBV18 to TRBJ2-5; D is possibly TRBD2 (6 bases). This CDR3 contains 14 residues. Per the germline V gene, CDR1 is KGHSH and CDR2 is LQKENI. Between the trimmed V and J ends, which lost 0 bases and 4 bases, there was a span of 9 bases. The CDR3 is CASSPPTGVETQYF. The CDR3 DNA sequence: TGTGCCAGCTCACCACCGACGGGGGTAGAGACCCAGTACTTC.

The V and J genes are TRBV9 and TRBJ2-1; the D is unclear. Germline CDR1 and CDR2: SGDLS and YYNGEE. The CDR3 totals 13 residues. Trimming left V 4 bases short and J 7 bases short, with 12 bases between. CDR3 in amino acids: CASSPPHSNEQFF. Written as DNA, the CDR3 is TGTGCCAGCAGCCCACCCCACAGTAATGAGCAGTTCTTC.

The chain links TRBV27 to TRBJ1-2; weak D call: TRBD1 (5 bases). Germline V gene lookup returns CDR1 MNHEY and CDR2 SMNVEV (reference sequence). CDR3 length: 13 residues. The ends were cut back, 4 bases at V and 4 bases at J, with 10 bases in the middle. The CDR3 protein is CASSSQGFYGYTF. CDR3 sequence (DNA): TGTGCCAGCAGTTCCCAGGGATTCTATGGCTACACCTTC.

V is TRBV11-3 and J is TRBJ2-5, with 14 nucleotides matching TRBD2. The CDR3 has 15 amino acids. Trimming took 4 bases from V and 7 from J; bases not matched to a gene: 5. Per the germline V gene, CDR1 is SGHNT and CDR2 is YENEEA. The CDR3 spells CASSSGLAGGGTQYF. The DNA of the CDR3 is TGTGCCAGCAGCTCCGGACTAGCGGGAGGCGGGACCCAGTACTTC.

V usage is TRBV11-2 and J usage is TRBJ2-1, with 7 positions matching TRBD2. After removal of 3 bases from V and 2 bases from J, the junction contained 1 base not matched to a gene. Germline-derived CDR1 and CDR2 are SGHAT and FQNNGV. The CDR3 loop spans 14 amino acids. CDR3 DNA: TGTGCCAGCAGCTTGAGCGGGACCTACAATGAGCAGTTCTTC. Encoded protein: CASSLSGTYNEQFF.

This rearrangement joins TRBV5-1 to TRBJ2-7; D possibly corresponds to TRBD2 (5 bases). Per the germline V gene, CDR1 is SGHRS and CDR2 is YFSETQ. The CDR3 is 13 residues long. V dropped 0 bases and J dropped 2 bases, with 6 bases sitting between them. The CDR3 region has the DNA TGCGCCAGCAGCTTGGGACTACCCTACGAGCAGTACTTC. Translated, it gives CASSLGLPYEQYF.

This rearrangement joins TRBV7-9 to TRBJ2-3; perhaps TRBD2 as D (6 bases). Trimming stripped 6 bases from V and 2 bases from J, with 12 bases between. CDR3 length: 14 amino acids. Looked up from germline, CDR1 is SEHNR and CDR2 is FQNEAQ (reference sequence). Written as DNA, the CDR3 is TGTGCCAGCAGATTTCGGGAGAACACAGATACGCAGTATTTT. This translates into CASRFRENTDTQYF.

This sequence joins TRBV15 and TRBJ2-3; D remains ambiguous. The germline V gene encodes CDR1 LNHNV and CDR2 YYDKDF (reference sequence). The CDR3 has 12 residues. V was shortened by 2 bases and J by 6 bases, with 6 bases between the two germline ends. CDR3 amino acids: CATSRPLDTQYF. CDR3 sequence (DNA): TGTGCCACCAGCAGACCCCTGGATACGCAGTATTTT.

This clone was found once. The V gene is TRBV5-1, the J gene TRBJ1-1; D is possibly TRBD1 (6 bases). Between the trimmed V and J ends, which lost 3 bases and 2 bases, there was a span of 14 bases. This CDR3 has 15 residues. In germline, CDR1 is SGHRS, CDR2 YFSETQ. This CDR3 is CASSWGQGRNTEAFF. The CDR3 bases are TGCGCCAGCAGCTGGGGTCAGGGGCGAAACACTGAAGCTTTCTTT.

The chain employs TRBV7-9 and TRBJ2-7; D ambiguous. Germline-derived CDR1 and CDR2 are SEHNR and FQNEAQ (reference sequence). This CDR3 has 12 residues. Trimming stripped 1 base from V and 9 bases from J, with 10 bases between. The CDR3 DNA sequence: TGTGCCAGCAGCTTAGACCAGGCAGGGCAGTACTTC. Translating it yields CASSLDQAGQYF.

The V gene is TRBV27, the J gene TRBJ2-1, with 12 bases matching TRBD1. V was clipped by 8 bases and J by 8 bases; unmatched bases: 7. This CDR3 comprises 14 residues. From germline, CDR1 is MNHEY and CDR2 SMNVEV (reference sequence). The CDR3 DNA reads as TGTGCCAGCCGGGGACAGGGGGCGCGGGATGAGCAGTTCTTC. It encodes CASRGQGARDEQFF.

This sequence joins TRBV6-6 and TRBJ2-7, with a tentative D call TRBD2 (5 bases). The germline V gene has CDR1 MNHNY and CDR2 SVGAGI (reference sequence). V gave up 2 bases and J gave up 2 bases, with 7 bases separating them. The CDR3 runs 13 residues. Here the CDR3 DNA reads TGTGCCAGCAGTTACCTCGGGACCTACGAGCAGTACTTC. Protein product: CASSYLGTYEQYF.